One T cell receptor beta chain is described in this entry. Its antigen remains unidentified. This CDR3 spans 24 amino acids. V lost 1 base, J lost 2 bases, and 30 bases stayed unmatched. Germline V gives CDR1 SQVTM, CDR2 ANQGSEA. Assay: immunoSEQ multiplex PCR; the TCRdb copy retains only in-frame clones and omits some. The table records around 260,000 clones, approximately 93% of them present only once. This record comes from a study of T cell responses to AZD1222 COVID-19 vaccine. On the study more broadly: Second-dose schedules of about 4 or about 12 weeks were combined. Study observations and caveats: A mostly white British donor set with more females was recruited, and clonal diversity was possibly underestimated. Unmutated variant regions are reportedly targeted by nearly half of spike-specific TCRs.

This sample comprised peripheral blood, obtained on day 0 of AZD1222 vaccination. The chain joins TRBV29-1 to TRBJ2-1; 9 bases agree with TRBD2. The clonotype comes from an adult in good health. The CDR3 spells CSVEARPEAGVQAGGHLPYNEQFF. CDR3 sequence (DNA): TGCAGCGTTGAAGCCCGGCCGGAGGCAGGGGTTCAAGCGGGGGGCCATCTGCCCTACAATGAGCAGTTCTTC.